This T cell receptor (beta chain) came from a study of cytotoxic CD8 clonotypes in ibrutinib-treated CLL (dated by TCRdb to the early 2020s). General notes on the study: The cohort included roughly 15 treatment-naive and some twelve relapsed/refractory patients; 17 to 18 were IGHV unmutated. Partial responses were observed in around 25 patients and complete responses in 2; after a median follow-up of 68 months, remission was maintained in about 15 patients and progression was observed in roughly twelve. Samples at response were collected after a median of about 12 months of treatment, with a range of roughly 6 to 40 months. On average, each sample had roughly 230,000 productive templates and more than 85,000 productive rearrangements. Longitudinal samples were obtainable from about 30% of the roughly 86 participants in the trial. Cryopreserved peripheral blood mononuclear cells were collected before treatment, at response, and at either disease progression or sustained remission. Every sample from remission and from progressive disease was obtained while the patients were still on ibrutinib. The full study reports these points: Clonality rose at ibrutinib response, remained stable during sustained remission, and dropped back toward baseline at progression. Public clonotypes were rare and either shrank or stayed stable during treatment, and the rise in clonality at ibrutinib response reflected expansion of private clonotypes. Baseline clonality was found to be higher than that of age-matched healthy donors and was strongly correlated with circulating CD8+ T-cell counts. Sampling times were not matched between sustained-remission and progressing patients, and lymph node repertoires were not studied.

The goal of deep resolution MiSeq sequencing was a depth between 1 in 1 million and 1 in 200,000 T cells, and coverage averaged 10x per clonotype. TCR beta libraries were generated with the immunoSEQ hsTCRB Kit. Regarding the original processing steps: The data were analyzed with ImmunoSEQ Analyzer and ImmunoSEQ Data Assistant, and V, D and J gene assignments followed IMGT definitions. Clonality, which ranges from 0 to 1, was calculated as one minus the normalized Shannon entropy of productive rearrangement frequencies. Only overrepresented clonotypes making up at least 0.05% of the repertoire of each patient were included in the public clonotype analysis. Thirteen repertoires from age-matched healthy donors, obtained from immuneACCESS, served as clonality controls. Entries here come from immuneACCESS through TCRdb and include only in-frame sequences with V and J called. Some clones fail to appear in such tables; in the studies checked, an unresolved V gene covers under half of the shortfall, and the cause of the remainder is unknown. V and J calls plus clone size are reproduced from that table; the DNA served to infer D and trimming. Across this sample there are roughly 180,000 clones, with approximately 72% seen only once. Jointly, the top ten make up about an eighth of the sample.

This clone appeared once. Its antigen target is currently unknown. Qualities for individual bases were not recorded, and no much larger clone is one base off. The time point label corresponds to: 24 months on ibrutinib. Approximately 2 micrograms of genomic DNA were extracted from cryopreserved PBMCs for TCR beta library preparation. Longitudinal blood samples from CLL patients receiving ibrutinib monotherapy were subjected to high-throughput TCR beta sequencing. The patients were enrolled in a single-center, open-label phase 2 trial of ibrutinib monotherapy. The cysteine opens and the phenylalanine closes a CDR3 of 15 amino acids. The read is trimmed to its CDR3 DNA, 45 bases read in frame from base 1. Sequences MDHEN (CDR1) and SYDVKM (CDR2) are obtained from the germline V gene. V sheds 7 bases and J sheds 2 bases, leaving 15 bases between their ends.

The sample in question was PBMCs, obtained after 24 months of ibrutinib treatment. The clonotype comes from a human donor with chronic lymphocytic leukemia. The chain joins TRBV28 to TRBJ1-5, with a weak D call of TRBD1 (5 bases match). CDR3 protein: CASNWGAGGNQPQHF. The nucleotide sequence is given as TGTGCCAGCAACTGGGGCGCGGGAGGCAATCAGCCCCAGCATTTT.